This TCR beta chain derives from a study of blood T cell repertoires in COVID-19. Study context: Collection of acute and convalescent COVID-19 samples took place in the United States, Italy and Spain. PBMCs, B-cell-depleted T cells, or T cells were the source of the cDNA or gDNA that made up the material.

The ends lost 4 bases at V and 10 bases at J; junction bases unmatched: 6. The CDR3 length is 13 residues. Germline V CDR1 and CDR2: MNHEY, SVGEGT. Original handling: Amplification with reference gene primers provided the estimates of nucleated cell counts. Generated by immunoSEQ multiplex PCR, the TCRdb table keeps only in-frame clones and is missing some. V and J calls and clone size come straight from that table; D and trimming were deduced from the DNA. The repertoire holds roughly 700,000 clones, 80% to 90% seen once, with roughly 0.25% in the top ten. This chain links TRBV6-2 or TRBV6-3 with TRBJ2-1; TRBD2 agrees at 8 bases. The sequence was collected from a young woman with acute or convalescent COVID-19. Sequenced: peripheral blood. CDR3 sequence (DNA): TGTGCCAGCAGTTCCAATAGCGGGGTCGAGCAGTTCTTC. This encodes CASSSNSGVEQFF.